This TCR beta chain originates from a study of glioma-infiltrating T cells. TCR alpha and beta CDR3 regions were amplified from RNA using iRepertoire nested multiplex PCR. Input was roughly 85-400 ng of tissue mRNA or PBMC total RNA. TCRdb reprocessed the multiplex PCR reads with MiXCR, giving one entry per CDR3 protein. The sample has about 180,000 distinct CDR3 sequences; roughly two fifths are singletons. V trimming: 3 bases; J trimming: 6 bases; junction bases outside the gene matches: 13. There are 17 residues in the CDR3. Germline CDR1 reads SGHTA; CDR2 reads FQGNSA. Overall study findings and caveats: Only very few CDR3 sequences appeared in both tissue and blood. Non-neoplastic patients had below-expected tissue-blood divergence, while all gliomas exceeded expectation.

For this clonotype: Its matching antigen is unknown.

The TCR sequence derives from a human donor with low-grade glioma or glioblastoma, undergoing nonglioma brain surgery, or in good health (not recorded which). V usage is TRBV7-2 and J usage is TRBJ2-1, with 8 bases identical to TRBD2. Sequencing was carried out using glioma tissue, nonneoplastic brain tissue, or PBMCs (not recorded which). As DNA, the CDR3 is TGTGCCAGCAGCTTGGGGGTCGGGAGGGGGTTCTTCAATGAGCAGTTCTTC. Translated, it gives CASSLGVGRGFFNEQFF.